This T cell receptor beta chain was sequenced for a study of T cell changes during pregnancy in multiple sclerosis. This table comes from immunoSEQ multiplex PCR, and its TCRdb copy is limited to in-frame clones, with some not included. Of 90,000 or so clones in the sample, around 93% were seen once. V was cut by 1 base and J by 3 bases, with 13 bases left in between. The CDR3 spans 15 residues. Germline CDR1 is KGHSH and CDR2 is LQKENI. This sequence joins TRBV18 and TRBJ2-7, with D maybe TRBD2 (6 bases). The TCR comes from a female donor with multiple sclerosis, enrolled in a pregnancy study. Material: peripheral blood, obtained before pregnancy. CDR3 sequence reads: CASSPRDGLNYEQYF. CDR3 sequence (DNA): TGTGCCAGCTCACCACGGGACGGACTAAACTACGAGCAGTACTTC.